The rows below give T cell receptor beta chains drawn from one sample of a study of metastatic and nonmetastatic thyroid tumors. TCRdb re-clonotyped the PCR reads via MiXCR. The sample holds about 36,000 clones, less than 25% seen once. The sample taken for sequencing was blood. Source of these receptors: a female donor with papillary thyroid cancer or a benign thyroid nodule (not recorded which). Some clones in this sample may be carry-over from other donors' samples. CDR3s include the opening cysteine and the closing phenylalanine or tryptophan. The D gene is left open where the match is weak. Rows give clone size only sometimes, using once, few, many, or a class for an expanded clone.

size	D	J	V	CDR3	DNA
many	.	TRBJ1-3	TRBV6-1	CASSEAWVEFGNTIYF	TGTGCCAGCAGTGAAGCGTGGGTAGAATTTGGAAACACCATATATTTT
few	.	TRBJ1-1	TRBV6-1	CASSQRMNTEAFF	TGTGCCAGCAGTCAAAGAATGAACACTGAAGCTTTCTTT
many	.	TRBJ1-6	TRBV12-3/TRBV12-4	CASQRAGSYNSPLHF	TGTGCCAGTCAAAGGGCCGGCTCCTATAATTCACCCCTCCACTTT
.	.	TRBJ1-2	TRBV6-1	CASSRRDTDRGYTF	TGTGCCAGCAGCAGACGTGACACCGACCGGGGATACACCTTC
many	TRBD2	TRBJ2-3	TRBV19	CASSITSGTDTQYF	TGTGCCAGTAGTATAACTAGCGGCACAGATACGCAGTATTTT
many	.	TRBJ2-7	TRBV11-3	CASSSFEGEQYF	TGTGCCAGCAGCTCGTTTGAAGGCGAGCAGTACTTC
few	TRBD2	TRBJ2-7	TRBV12-3/TRBV12-4	CASSGAGLGTSGYEHYF	TGTGCCAGCAGTGGGGCGGGACTCGGGACTAGCGGGTACGAGCACTACTTC
.	TRBD1	TRBJ2-4	TRBV11-1	CASSLVQGLCVAKNIQYF	TGTGCCAGCAGCTTAGTACAGGGGTTGTGTGTAGCCAAAAACATTCAGTACTTC
many	TRBD2	TRBJ2-7	TRBV5-6	CASSLNLGLAGVGEQYF	TGTGCCAGCAGTCTGAACCTTGGACTAGCGGGAGTTGGTGAGCAGTACTTC
many	.	TRBJ1-5	TRBV19	CASSILASDQPQHF	TGTGCCAGTAGTATTCTCGCCTCCGATCAGCCCCAGCATTTT
many	.	TRBJ2-1	TRBV6-4	CASSDGTASSYNEQFF	TGTGCCAGCAGTGACGGGACGGCGAGCTCCTACAATGAGCAGTTCTTC
medium-sized	TRBD1	TRBJ2-7	TRBV6-1	CASSEPGQGTYEQYF	TGTGCCAGCAGTGAACCGGGACAGGGAACCTACGAGCAGTACTTC
many	.	TRBJ2-7	TRBV11-3	CASSLGQTYEQYF	TGTGCCAGCAGCTTAGGGCAGACCTACGAGCAGTACTTC
many	.	TRBJ1-5	TRBV28	CASSLYQGGIESGNQPQHF	TGTGCCAGCAGTTTGTATCAAGGGGGAATCGAGTCCGGGAATCAGCCCCAGCATTTT
medium-sized	.	TRBJ1-6	TRBV6-2/TRBV6-3	CASKAGTSNSPLHF	TGTGCCAGCAAGGCCGGGACCTCAAATTCACCCCTCCACTTT
many	.	TRBJ2-3	TRBV24-1	CATGDSHTDTQYF	TGTGCCACTGGAGACAGCCACACAGATACGCAGTATTTT
many	TRBD1	TRBJ1-5	TRBV19	CASREARGRLSGSNQPQHF	TGTGCCAGTCGAGAGGCGAGGGGGCGCCTCTCGGGGAGCAATCAGCCCCAGCATTTT
once	TRBD2	TRBJ2-3	TRBV20-1	CSASSLTSVRAGIMPDTQYF	TGCAGTGCTAGTTCCTTGACTAGCGTGAGGGCCGGGATTATGCCAGATACGCAGTATTTT
many	.	TRBJ1-3	TRBV7-9	CASSFGPGNTIYF	TGTGCCAGCAGCTTCGGACCAGGAAACACCATATATTTT
many	.	TRBJ2-3	TRBV6-4	CASSVMAGPDTQYF	TGTGCCAGCAGTGTAATGGCAGGGCCAGATACGCAGTATTTT
many	.	TRBJ2-5	TRBV2	CASSATREETQYF	TGTGCCAGCAGTGCAACTAGAGAAGAGACCCAGTACTTC
few	TRBD2	TRBJ2-7	TRBV20-1	CSAGTSGAYEQYF	TGCAGTGCTGGGACTAGCGGAGCCTACGAGCAGTACTTC
.	.	TRBJ2-1	TRBV11-1	CASIPGYGSGSNEQFF	TGTGCCAGCATCCCGGGGTATGGGTCGGGTTCGAATGAGCAGTTCTTC
few	TRBD2	TRBJ2-3	TRBV6-1	CARTPRTSVSTDTQYF	TGTGCAAGAACCCCAAGGACTAGCGTGAGCACAGATACGCAGTATTTT